These T cell receptor beta chains were read from a single sample in a study of cytomegalovirus exposure and HLA in healthy donors. Clones were read by immunoSEQ multiplex PCR, and TCRdb kept only the in-frame ones, dropping some. The sample contains around 130,000 clones, approximately 8.7% of which appear only once. The sample comprised PBMCs. These receptors all come from a man aged 35 to 55 in good health and CMV-seronegative. Both conserved end residues are part of each CDR3. Each record gives: J gene, V gene, clone size, D gene, CDR3 DNA, CDR3 protein. The D gene is left open where the match is weak. Some rows have no size entry. The others give once, few or many, or a class for an expanded clone.

TRBJ1-2 | TRBV2 | few | TRBD1 | TGTGCCGCACACGGAGGGGGCGCATCCGGCTACACCTTC | CAAHGGGASGYTF
TRBJ1-5 | TRBV6-4 | . | . | TGTGCCAGCAGTGACTCAGACAGGAATACAGCTAGCAATCAGCCCCAGCATTTT | CASSDSDRNTASNQPQHF
TRBJ1-6 | TRBV2 | . | TRBD1 | TGTGCCAGCCAGTTAGGACAGGTGAAATCACCCCTCCACTTT | CASQLGQVKSPLHF
TRBJ2-5 | TRBV7-2 | . | . | TGTGCCAGCAGCCTAGATGTCGGGACCCAGTACTTC | CASSLDVGTQYF
TRBJ2-2 | TRBV29-1 | . | TRBD2 | TGCAGCGTTGAAGATCCGGCTAGCGGGGGGACCGGGGAGCTGTTTTTT | CSVEDPASGGTGELFF
TRBJ2-4 | TRBV6-5 | few | TRBD1 | TGTGCCAGCAGTTACGCCGGGACAGGAGATAGAAACATTCAGTACTTC | CASSYAGTGDRNIQYF
TRBJ1-1 | TRBV19 | few | . | TGTGCCAGCGCCATCCGGGGAACTGAAGCTTTCTTT | CASAIRGTEAFF
TRBJ1-1 | TRBV19 | few | . | TGTGCCAGTACCCCGAGCCGGGGGTTCACTGAAGCTTTCTTT | CASTPSRGFTEAFF
TRBJ1-5 | TRBV5-6 | . | . | TGTGCCAGCAGCTTTGGGGCAGGGCTCGGTCAGCCCCAGCATTTT | CASSFGAGLGQPQHF
TRBJ2-1 | TRBV7-2 | few | TRBD2 | TGTGCCAGCAGCTTAGACGCGGGGGCCTACAATGAGCAGTTCTTC | CASSLDAGAYNEQFF
TRBJ2-1 | TRBV14 | . | TRBD1 | TGTGCCAGCAGCCCTCGACAGGGTTTTTTCAATGAGCAGTTCTTC | CASSPRQGFFNEQFF
TRBJ2-1 | TRBV5-4 | . | . | TGTGCCAGCAGTCCACAGGGAAATGAGCAGTTCTTC | CASSPQGNEQFF
TRBJ2-5 | TRBV5-1 | few | . | TGCGCCAGCACCACTAGCAGTTTTCAAGAGACCCAGTACTTC | CASTTSSFQETQYF
TRBJ2-7 | TRBV5-1 | few | TRBD1 | TGCGCCAGCAGCTGGGACAGGGGATCCTACGAGCAGTACTTC | CASSWDRGSYEQYF
TRBJ1-2 | TRBV6-1 | few | . | TGTGCCACCCTCCGGGGTAGGGTTACGTATGGCTACACCTTC | CATLRGRVTYGYTF
TRBJ1-2 | TRBV4-2 | few | . | TGTGCCAGCAGCCATGAAAACAGGGACGGCTACACCTTC | CASSHENRDGYTF
TRBJ1-1 | TRBV5-1 | . | . | TGCGCCAGCAGCTTGGAGGGGTTAACTGCAGCTTTCTTT | CASSLEGLTAAFF
TRBJ2-3 | TRBV30 | few | TRBD2 | TGTGCCTGGTCGACTAGCGGGGGGAGCACAGATACGCAGTATTTT | CAWSTSGGSTDTQYF
TRBJ2-2 | TRBV11-2 | few | . | TGTGCCAGCACCCACTGGGGGCGGGGGCTGCCGGGGGAGCTGTTTTTT | CASTHWGRGLPGELFF
TRBJ1-6 | TRBV7-2 | . | TRBD1 | TGTGCCAGCAGCTTAGAGACAGGGGATGATTCACCCCTCCACTTT | CASSLETGDDSPLHF
TRBJ2-7 | TRBV28 | few | . | TGTGCCAGCAGTCCACCTAGGGGCACGCCCTACGAGCAGTACTTC | CASSPPRGTPYEQYF
TRBJ1-2 | TRBV7-7 | few | . | TGTGCCAGCCGTGGCTACACCTTC | CASRGYTF
TRBJ2-1 | TRBV4-1 | . | TRBD2 | TGCGCCAGCAGAAGGACTAGCGGGAATGAGCAGTTCTTC | CASRRTSGNEQFF
TRBJ1-4 | TRBV6-5 | few | . | TGTGCCACTAAACCTGGACAAGCAACTAATGAAAAACTGTTTTTT | CATKPGQATNEKLFF
TRBJ2-1 | TRBV7-9 | . | . | TGTGCCAGCACCCCGCCGGTTTTTAGCGATGAGCAGTTCTTC | CASTPPVFSDEQFF
TRBJ2-7 | TRBV10-3 | . | . | TGTGCCATCAGTGAGTCGGGGCATTCCTACGAGCAGTACTTC | CAISESGHSYEQYF
TRBJ2-3 | TRBV27 | many | TRBD1 | TGTGCCAGCAGTTCAGTGCCGGGACAGGGCACAGATACGCAGTATTTT | CASSSVPGQGTDTQYF
TRBJ2-7 | TRBV11-3 | few | . | TGTGCCAGCAGCTTAGATCCCGACGAGCAGTACTTC | CASSLDPDEQYF
TRBJ2-2 | TRBV6-5 | . | TRBD1 | TGTGCCAGCAGTCCTGGGACAGGGGGCACCGGGGAGCTGTTTTTT | CASSPGTGGTGELFF
TRBJ1-2 | TRBV30 | few | TRBD1 | TGTGCCTGGAGTCATGACAGGGGGATTAAAGATGGCTACACCTTC | CAWSHDRGIKDGYTF
TRBJ1-2 | TRBV4-3 | few | . | TGCGCCAGCAGCCAAGGACTTGGCTACACCTTC | CASSQGLGYTF
TRBJ1-1 | TRBV11-2 | . | . | TGTGCCAGCAGCTTAACAGGGAACACTGAAGCTTTCTTT | CASSLTGNTEAFF
TRBJ2-2 | TRBV9 | . | TRBD1 | TGTGCCAGCAGCGTAGGGACAGGGTGGACCGGGGAGCTGTTTTTT | CASSVGTGWTGELFF
TRBJ1-2 | TRBV18 | . | . | TGTGCCAGCTCATCCAGAGGGAGTCTCGATGGCTACACCTTC | CASSSRGSLDGYTF
TRBJ2-3 | TRBV18 | . | TRBD2 | TGTGCCAGCTCACCGACTAGCGGCTTAACAGATACGCAGTATTTT | CASSPTSGLTDTQYF
TRBJ2-7 | TRBV7-9 | . | . | TGTGCCAGCAGCTTCGGAGGGTCGGGCGAGCAGTACTTC | CASSFGGSGEQYF